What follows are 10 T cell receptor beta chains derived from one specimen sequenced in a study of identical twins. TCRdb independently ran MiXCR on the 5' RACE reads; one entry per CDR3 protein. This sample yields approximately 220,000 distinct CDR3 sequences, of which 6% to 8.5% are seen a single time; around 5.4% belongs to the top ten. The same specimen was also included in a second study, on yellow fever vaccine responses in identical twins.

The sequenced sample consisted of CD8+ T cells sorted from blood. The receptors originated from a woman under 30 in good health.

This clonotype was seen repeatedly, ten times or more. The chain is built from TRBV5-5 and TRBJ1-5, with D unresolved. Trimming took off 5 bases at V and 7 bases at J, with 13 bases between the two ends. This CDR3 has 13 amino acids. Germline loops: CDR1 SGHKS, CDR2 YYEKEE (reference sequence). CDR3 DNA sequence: TGTGCCAGCAGTTACAGCGAGGCCCAGCCCCAGCATTTT. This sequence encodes CASSYSEAQPQHF.

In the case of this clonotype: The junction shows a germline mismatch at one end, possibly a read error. CDR3 in amino acids: CASKWGLKEVF. Here the CDR3 DNA reads TGTGCCAGCAAGTGGGGACTAAAGGAGGTCTTC. This sequence joins TRBV6-5 and TRBJ2-1, with TRBD2 matching over 7 bases. There are 11 residues in the CDR3. Germline V gives CDR1 MNHEY, CDR2 SVGAGI.

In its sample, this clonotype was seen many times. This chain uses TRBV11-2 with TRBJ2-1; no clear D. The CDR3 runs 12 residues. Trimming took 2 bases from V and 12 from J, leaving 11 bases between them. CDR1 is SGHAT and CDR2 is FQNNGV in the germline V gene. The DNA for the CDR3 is TGTGCCAGCAGCTTAATATCCTGGGGGCAGTTCTTC. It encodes CASSLISWGQFF.

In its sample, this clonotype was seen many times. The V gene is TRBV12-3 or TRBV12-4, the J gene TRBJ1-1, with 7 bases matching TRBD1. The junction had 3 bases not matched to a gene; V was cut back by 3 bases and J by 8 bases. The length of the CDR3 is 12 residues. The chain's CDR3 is CASSLGTAEAFF. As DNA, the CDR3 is TGTGCCAGCAGTTTGGGGACAGCCGAAGCTTTCTTT.

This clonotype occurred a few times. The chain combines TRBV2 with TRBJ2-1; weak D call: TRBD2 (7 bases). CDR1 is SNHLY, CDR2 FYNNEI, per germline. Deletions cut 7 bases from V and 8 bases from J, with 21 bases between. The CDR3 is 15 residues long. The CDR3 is CASTGASGGGDEQFF. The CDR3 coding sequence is TGTGCCAGCACAGGGGCTAGCGGCGGCGGGGATGAGCAGTTCTTC. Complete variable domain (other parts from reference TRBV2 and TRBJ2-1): EPEVTQTPSHQVTQMGQEVILRCVPISNHLYFYWYRQILGQKVEFLVSFYNNEISEKSEIFDDQFSVERPDGSNFTLKIRSTKLEDSAMYFCASTGASGGGDEQFFGPGTRLTVL.

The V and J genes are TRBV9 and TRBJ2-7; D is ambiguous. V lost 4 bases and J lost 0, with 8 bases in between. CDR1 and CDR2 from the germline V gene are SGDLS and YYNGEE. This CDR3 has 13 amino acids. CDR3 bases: TGTGCCAGCAGCCCTCTGAACTCCTACGAGCAGTACTTC. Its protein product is CASSPLNSYEQYF. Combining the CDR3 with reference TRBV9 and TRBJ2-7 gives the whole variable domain DSGVTQTPKHLITATGQRVTLRCSPRSGDLSVYWYQQSLDQGLQFLIQYYNGEERAKGNILERFSAQQFPDLHSELNLSSLELGDSALYFCASSPLNSYEQYFGPGTRLTVT.

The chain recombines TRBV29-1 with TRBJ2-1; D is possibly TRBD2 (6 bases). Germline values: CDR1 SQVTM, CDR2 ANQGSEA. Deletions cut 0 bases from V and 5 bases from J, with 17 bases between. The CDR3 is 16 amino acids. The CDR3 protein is CSVEDMTTGVHNEQFF. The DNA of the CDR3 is TGCAGCGTTGAAGATATGACCACGGGAGTCCACAATGAGCAGTTCTTC.

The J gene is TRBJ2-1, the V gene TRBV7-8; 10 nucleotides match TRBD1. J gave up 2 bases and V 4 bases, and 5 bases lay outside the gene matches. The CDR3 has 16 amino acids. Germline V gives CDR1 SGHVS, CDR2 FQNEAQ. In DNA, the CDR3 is TGTGCCAGCAGCTGGGACAGGGGCTATACCTACAATGAGCAGTTCTTC. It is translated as CASSWDRGYTYNEQFF.

CDR3 DNA: TGTGCCAGCAGCGCAAGTTATGGGACAAGATCCTACGAGCAGTACGTC. It specifies CASSASYGTRSYEQYV. The chain links TRBV14 to TRBJ2-7; D perhaps matches TRBD1 (6 bases). The germline CDR1 and CDR2 sequences are SGHDN and FVKESK. V was cut by 5 bases and J by 1 base, with 18 bases left in between. The CDR3 contains 16 residues.

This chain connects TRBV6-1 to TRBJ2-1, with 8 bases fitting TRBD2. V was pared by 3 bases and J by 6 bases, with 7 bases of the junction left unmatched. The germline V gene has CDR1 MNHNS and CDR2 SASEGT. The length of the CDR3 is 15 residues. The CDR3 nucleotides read TGTGCCAGCAGTGACGCGGGGGGCCGGAGCAATGAGCAGTTCTTC. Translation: CASSDAGGRSNEQFF.